The entry below gives a single T cell receptor (beta chain) sequence along with its context. Its antigen remains unidentified. The data derive from a study of graft-versus-host responses after intestinal transplantation. As for the study in general: Transplantation in recipients was multivisceral, liver-intestinal, or isolated intestinal. Overall study findings and caveats: Declines in HvG clones occurring early post-transplant were associated with peak circulating GvH clone levels.

Clones were sequenced by immunoSEQ multiplex PCR, and TCRdb holds only the in-frame ones, with some missing. The sample has roughly 51,000 clones, roughly nine tenths seen once. Germline CDR1 MDHEN, CDR2 SYDVKM. This CDR3 has 14 amino acids. With 6 bases removed from V and 1 base from J, the gap between germline ends came to 12 bases. The chain links TRBV28 to TRBJ1-1, with D uncertain. The TCR originated in a human donor who was the organ donor for an intestinal transplant. The source was unstimulated CD4+ T cells sorted from spleen or lymph node cells, collected before transplant. CDR3 sequence (DNA): TGTGCCAGCAGCTACGGGGAGGGGAACACTGAAGCTTTCTTT. Encoded protein: CASSYGEGNTEAFF.